This TCR beta chain emerged from a study of cytomegalovirus exposure and HLA in healthy donors. Nominal health characterized the donors when sampled, though unrecorded immune exposures were likely. Study-level results: By a later analysis, the bulk of CMV-associated TCR beta chains appeared HLA-restricted. Researchers catalogued 150 or so TCR beta chains as cytomegalovirus-associated. A prior analysis recorded that most TCR beta V segments were productive about 87% or about 30% of the time.

V was cut by 5 bases and J by 4 bases, with 8 bases left in between. Germline CDR1 is SQVTM and CDR2 is ANQGSEA. This CDR3 is 12 amino acids long. 13 Jbeta primers and 60 Vbeta primers were used for the PCR. TCRdb's copy holds only in-frame clones and misses some; the assay was immunoSEQ multiplex PCR. This sample has roughly 150,000 clones, with roughly 68% found just once. A remark on this clone: Its specificity is unknown.

The sequence derives from a man aged 30-40 years in good health and CMV-seropositive. Sequenced input: PBMCs. V usage is TRBV29-1 and J usage is TRBJ1-4; D gene unclear. Here the CDR3 DNA reads TGCAGCGTTTCGTCGGGTAATGAAAAACTGTTTTTT. This sequence encodes CSVSSGNEKLFF. Together with reference TRBV29-1 and TRBJ1-4, the CDR3 gives the full variable domain: SAVISQKPSRDICQRGTSLTIQCQVDSQVTMMFWYRQQPGQSLTLIATANQGSEATYESGFVIDKFPISRPNLTFSTLTVSNMSPEDSSIYLCSVSSGNEKLFFGSGTQLSVL.